One sample yielded the 24 T cell receptor beta chains listed below, sequenced in a study of cytomegalovirus exposure and HLA in healthy donors (dated 2017 in TCRdb). Libraries came from the immunoSEQ multiplex PCR assay. For the multiplex PCR, a mixture combining 60 forward primers for TCR Vbeta segments and 13 reverse primers for TCR Jbeta segments was used. The source is immuneACCESS, and TCRdb retained only in-frame sequences with V and J called. Part of the clones is not carried over; for the studies checked, unresolved V genes explain less than half of this, and the remainder is unexplained. The table of this sample itemizes around 37,000 clones. The ten biggest clones cover about 6.2% of the sample. Specimen: PBMCs. Source of these receptors: a human donor in good health.

The chain employs TRBV6-6 and TRBJ1-4; a possible D gene is TRBD1 (6 bases). The V end was cut by 2 bases, the J end by 8 bases, with 15 bases between. The CDR3 is 15 amino acids. Germline V gene data show CDR1 as MNHNY and CDR2 as SVGAGI (reference sequence). The CDR3 sequence: CASSYGGGSNEKLFF. In DNA, the CDR3 is TGTGCCAGCAGTTACGGGGGGGGCAGTAACGAAAAACTGTTTTTT.

The chain has TRBV4-2 and TRBJ2-7, with 8 positions matching TRBD2. The CDR3 covers 18 residues. V lost 0 bases and J lost 0; bases outside the gene matches: 10. CDR1 and CDR2 from the germline V gene are LGHNA and YNFKEQ. DNA for the CDR3: TGTGCCAGCAGCCAAGATATTGGGCTGCGGGGGGCCTCCTACGAGCAGTACTTC. Translation gives CASSQDIGLRGASYEQYF.

The chain joins TRBV28 to TRBJ1-2, with D hard to call. The germline CDR1 and CDR2 sequences are MDHEN and SYDVKM. V shed 5 bases and J shed 0 bases, with 7 bases lying between them. CDR3 length: 13 residues. CDR3 in amino acids: CASSTGTNYGYTF. The DNA for the CDR3 is TGTGCCAGCAGTACCGGGACTAACTATGGCTACACCTTC.

The chain links TRBV4-1 to TRBJ1-3, with D possibly TRBD1 on 5 matching bases. The CDR3 totals 17 residues. With 2 bases removed from V and 0 bases from J, the gap between germline ends came to 14 bases. CDR1 MGHRA and CDR2 YSYEKL come from the germline V gene. CDR3 protein: CASSQRGQAASGNTIYF. The DNA for the CDR3 is TGCGCCAGCAGCCAAAGGGGTCAGGCAGCCTCTGGAAACACCATATATTTT.

The chain is built from TRBV28 and TRBJ1-6; no definite D call. The CDR3 contains 16 residues. CDR1 is MDHEN, CDR2 SYDVKM, per germline. Trimming stripped 5 bases from V and 10 bases from J, with 21 bases between. The CDR3 spells CASSPPYSGLNSPLHF. DNA of the CDR3: TGTGCCAGCAGTCCACCGTACTCGGGGTTAAACTCACCCCTCCACTTT.

As for this clone: This specimen includes other DNA sequences encoding the same CDR3. The genes are TRBV19 and TRBJ1-6; no clear D. Per the germline V gene, CDR1 is LNHDA and CDR2 is SQIVND (reference sequence). The CDR3 is 15 residues long. The V end lost 1 base, the J end lost 9 bases, and 13 bases lay between the germline ends. The CDR3 nucleotides are TGTGCCAGTAGTATAGCCGGGAGGCTAGCTTCACCCCTCCACTTT. Protein sequence: CASSIAGRLASPLHF.

The rearrangement uses TRBV30 and TRBJ2-3; the D gene is possibly TRBD1 (5 bases). Germline V CDR1 and CDR2: GTSNPN, SVGIG (reference sequence). This CDR3 has 12 amino acids. V lost 3 bases and J lost 6, with 10 bases in between. CDR3 region: CAWSRQLDTQYF. The CDR3 DNA reads as TGTGCCTGGAGCCGACAGTTGGATACGCAGTATTTT.

The chain employs TRBV7-2 and TRBJ1-5; D ambiguous. The germline V gene encodes CDR1 SGHTA and CDR2 FQGNSA. The CDR3 contains 15 residues. V was pared by 1 base and J by 9 bases, with 16 bases between. In nucleotides, the CDR3 is TGTGCCAGCAGCTTAGGGGTTGAGAGGGCTATGCCCCAGCATTTT. Translating it yields CASSLGVERAMPQHF.

The rearrangement uses TRBV30 and TRBJ1-6; no clear D gene. From germline, CDR1 is GTSNPN and CDR2 SVGIG (reference sequence). This CDR3 has 13 residues. Trimming pared 2 bases from V and 10 bases from J, leaving 12 bases between. The CDR3 reads CAWSFYGASPLHF. As DNA, the CDR3 is TGTGCCTGGAGTTTTTACGGAGCCTCACCCCTCCACTTT.

The chain joins TRBV29-1 to TRBJ2-7; TRBD1 matches 7 bases. Trimming cost V 7 bases and J 2 bases; bases outside gene matches: 5. CDR3 length: 12 amino acids. Looked up from germline, CDR1 is SQVTM and CDR2 is ANQGSEA. CDR3 sequence reads: CSGRTGAYEQYF. As DNA, the CDR3 is TGCAGCGGACGGACAGGTGCCTACGAGCAGTACTTC.

This rearrangement joins TRBV19 to TRBJ2-5, with 13 positions matching TRBD2. There are 17 residues in the CDR3. V was clipped by 2 bases and J by 1 base; unmatched bases: 4. The germline CDR1 and CDR2 sequences are LNHDA and SQIVND (reference sequence). CDR3 bases: TGTGCCAGTAGTATAACTAGCGGGGGGGACATCCAAGAGACCCAGTACTTC. This translates into CASSITSGGDIQETQYF.

The chain recombines TRBV5-1 with TRBJ2-5; D possibly corresponds to TRBD2 (6 bases). The CDR3 contains 13 residues. V lost 5 bases to trimming and J lost 2 bases, with 10 bases between them. CDR1 SGHRS and CDR2 YFSETQ come from the germline V gene. CDR3 protein: CASREGSQETQYF. In DNA form, the CDR3 reads TGCGCCAGCAGGGAGGGGTCACAAGAGACCCAGTACTTC.

The rearrangement joins TRBV18 to TRBJ1-3, with D possibly being TRBD1 (5 bases). This CDR3 comprises 15 residues. Germline V gene sequence: CDR1 KGHSH, CDR2 LQKENI. V lost 0 bases and J lost 5, with 11 bases in between. This CDR3 reads CASSPPGRERNTIYF. The CDR3 DNA reads as TGTGCCAGCTCACCACCGGGACGGGAGAGAAACACCATATATTTT.

Details on this clone: Other DNA sequences in this sample translate to the same CDR3. This rearrangement joins TRBV6-1 to TRBJ1-1, with 7 bases identical to TRBD1. CDR1 and CDR2 (germline): MNHNS, SASEGT. The CDR3 extends over 12 amino acids. V lost 7 bases to trimming and J lost 10 bases; unmatched junction nucleotides: 9. Written as DNA, the CDR3 is TGTGCCAGCACAGAGGGGGCCAGAGGAGCTTTCTTT. Translation gives CASTEGARGAFF.

The rearrangement joins TRBV7-2 to TRBJ1-2; a weak D match, TRBD1 (5 bases). Trimming left V 3 bases short and J 0 bases short, with 5 bases between. This CDR3 contains 13 residues. Germline values: CDR1 SGHTA, CDR2 FQGNSA. For the CDR3, the DNA is TGTGCCAGCAGCTTGGACACTAACTATGGCTACACCTTC. Translating it yields CASSLDTNYGYTF.

Points on this clone: A read error may account for a junction end that differs from germline. The genes are TRBV7-9 and TRBJ1-2, with TRBD1 as a possible D gene (5 bases). Germline CDR1 is SEHNR and CDR2 is FQNEAQ (reference sequence). CDR3 length: 15 residues. The CDR3 reads CASSPLVGGTDWMDF. The CDR3 coding sequence is TGTGCCAGCAGCCCCTTGGTCGGAGGGACGGACTGGATGGACTTC.

The CDR3 protein is CASSRGAGTGELFF. The CDR3 nucleotides are TGTGCCAGCAGCCGGGGGGCGGGGACCGGGGAGCTGTTTTTT. V gene TRBV28 combines with J gene TRBJ2-2; D possibly corresponds to TRBD2 (7 bases). Between the trimmed V and J ends, which lost 6 bases and 5 bases, there was a span of 13 bases. There are 14 residues in the CDR3. The V gene's germline CDR1 is MDHEN and CDR2 SYDVKM. Filled out from reference TRBV28 and TRBJ2-2, the complete variable domain reads DVKVTQSSRYLVKRTGEKVFLECVQDMDHENMFWYRQDPGLGLRLIYFSYDVKMKEKGDIPEGYSVSREKKERFSLILESASTNQTSMYLCASSRGAGTGELFFGEGSRLTVL.

V and J are TRBV7-2 and TRBJ1-4; 9 bases map to TRBD1. The germline gives CDR1 SGHTA, CDR2 FQGNSA. CDR3 length: 15 amino acids. V gave up 5 bases and J gave up 8 bases; unmatched junction bases: 9. CDR3 nucleotide sequence: TGTGCCAGCAGCCCAACGGGACAGGGTAGCGAAAAACTGTTTTTT. Translating gives CASSPTGQGSEKLFF.

Of note for this clone: One junction end does not reproduce the germline sequence, and a read error may be involved. Other DNA sequences of this sample code for an identical CDR3. The J gene is TRBJ1-6, the V gene TRBV18; D may be TRBD1 (6 bases). This CDR3 is 14 amino acids long. Germline lookup yields CDR1 KGHSH and CDR2 LQKENI. In DNA, the CDR3 is TGTGCCAGCTCAGCCGGACAGTTAAATTCACCCCTACACTTT. This codes for CASSAGQLNSPLHF. Full variable domain (remainder filled in from reference TRBV18 and TRBJ1-6): NAGVMQNPRHLVRRRGQEARLRCSPMKGHSHVYWYRQLPEEGLKFMVYLQKENIIDESGMPKERFSAEFPKEGPSILRIQQVVRGDSAAYFCASSAGQLNSPLHFGNGTRLTVT.

The chain links TRBV18 to TRBJ1-1, with 8 bases aligning to TRBD1. The length of the CDR3 is 15 residues. V was clipped by 6 bases and J by 1 base; unmatched bases: 7. Per the germline V gene, CDR1 is KGHSH and CDR2 is LQKENI. The CDR3 sequence is CASSEPGTGNTEAFF. The CDR3, as DNA: TGTGCCAGCTCCGAACCCGGGACAGGGAACACTGAAGCTTTCTTT.

V and J are TRBV7-9 and TRBJ1-1; 11 bases match TRBD1. The V segment lost 5 bases and the J segment 6 bases; nucleotides outside the gene matches: 5. CDR3 length: 14 residues. Germline CDR1 is SEHNR and CDR2 is FQNEAQ (reference sequence). Here the CDR3 DNA reads TGTGCCAGCAGCACGGGACAGGGGGGGGCTGAAGCTTTCTTT. It is translated as CASSTGQGGAEAFF.

The chain has TRBV9 and TRBJ2-1; a weak D match, TRBD1 (5 bases). CDR3 length: 15 amino acids. Trimming removed 4 bases from V and 6 bases from J, with 17 bases in between. The germline V gene has CDR1 SGDLS and CDR2 YYNGEE. For the CDR3, the DNA is TGTGCCAGCAGCCAAGGAGCAGGGCTTGGCAATGAGCAGTTCTTC. It codes for CASSQGAGLGNEQFF.

CDR3 coding DNA: TGCGCCAGCAGTCCAAGCCACCAGGGCACCGGGGAGCTGTTTTTT. Translated, it gives CASSPSHQGTGELFF. The chain carries TRBV23-1 and TRBJ2-2; D is possibly TRBD1 (5 bases). TRBV23-1 counts as an open reading frame of uncertain function. The CDR3 runs to 15 residues. The V and J ends lost 4 bases and 4 bases respectively, with 13 bases between them.

The chain is built from TRBV4-1 and TRBJ2-6, with D tentatively TRBD1 (5 bases). Trimming took 0 bases from V and 0 from J, leaving 12 bases between them. The CDR3 runs to 18 residues. Per the germline V gene, CDR1 is MGHRA and CDR2 is YSYEKL. CDR3 region: CASSQEGRVSSGANVLTF. CDR3 DNA: TGCGCCAGCAGCCAAGAAGGCAGGGTTTCCTCTGGGGCCAACGTCCTGACTTTC.